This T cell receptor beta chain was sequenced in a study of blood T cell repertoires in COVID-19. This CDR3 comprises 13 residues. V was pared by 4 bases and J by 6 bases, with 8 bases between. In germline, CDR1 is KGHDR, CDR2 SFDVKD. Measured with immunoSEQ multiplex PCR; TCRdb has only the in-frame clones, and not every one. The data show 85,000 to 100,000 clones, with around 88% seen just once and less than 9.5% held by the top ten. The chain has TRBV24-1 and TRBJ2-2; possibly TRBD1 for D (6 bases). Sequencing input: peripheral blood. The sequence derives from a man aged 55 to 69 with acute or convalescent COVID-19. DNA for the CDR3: TGTGCCACCAGTGAAAGACAGGCCGGGGAGCTGTTTTTT. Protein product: CATSERQAGELFF.